These 17 T cell receptor beta chains came from one sample sequenced in a study of regulatory T cells in long-lasting Graves disease. Through Arm-PCR of CDR3 regions and iRepertoire HTBI primers, TCR beta libraries were built. TCRdb reanalysed the multiplex PCR reads using MiXCR and keeps one entry per CDR3 protein. The table records roughly 350,000 distinct CDR3 sequences, over 15% of them present only once. The time point is: newly diagnosed GD, antithyroid drugs for less than 3 months. There was RNA extracted from PBMCs, and the TCR library was made from it. These sequences were also reported in another study, on T cells in Graves' hyperthyroidism and ophthalmopathy.

The sequenced sample was peripheral blood mononuclear cells (PBMCs), obtained at new diagnosis, from a patient treated with antithyroid drugs. The receptors originated from a man aged 40-50 years with Graves disease.

The V and J genes are TRBV24-1 and TRBJ2-1, with D possibly matching TRBD2 (7 bases). The germline V gene has CDR1 KGHDR and CDR2 SFDVKD. V lost 2 bases, J lost 3 bases, and 13 bases lay in between. This CDR3 spans 16 amino acids. CDR3 bases: TGTGCCACCAGTGATTGGGGGGCGGGGGACTACAATGAGCAGTTCTTC. Its protein is CATSDWGAGDYNEQFF.

This clonotype was seen more than once but under ten times. The rearrangement uses TRBV7-2 and TRBJ2-1, with 11 bases matching TRBD1. Germline V gene sequence: CDR1 SGHTA, CDR2 FQGNSA. The CDR3 length is 18 residues. J lost 9 bases, V lost 1 base, and 14 bases had no gene match. CDR3 amino acids: CASSLGSPGQGGLSEQFF. The DNA for the CDR3 is TGTGCCAGCAGCTTAGGTTCTCCGGGACAGGGGGGGTTAAGTGAGCAGTTCTTC.

The V and J genes are TRBV29-1 and TRBJ2-5; 9 positions match TRBD1. V gave up 1 base and J gave up 5 bases; unmatched junction bases: 8. The CDR3 is 15 residues long. Germline V gives CDR1 SQVTM, CDR2 ANQGSEA. The CDR3 protein is CSVEAPGQGDETQYF. DNA for the CDR3: TGCAGCGTTGAAGCCCCGGGACAGGGTGACGAGACCCAGTACTTC. Variable domain in full (rest from reference TRBV29-1 and TRBJ2-5): SAVISQKPSRDICQRGTSLTIQCQVDSQVTMMFWYRQQPGQSLTLIATANQGSEATYESGFVIDKFPISRPNLTFSTLTVSNMSPEDSSIYLCSVEAPGQGDETQYFGPGTRLLVL.

This clonotype was detected ten times or more. The V and J genes are TRBV6-1 and TRBJ2-5, with D unclear. V was trimmed by 8 bases and J by 1 base, leaving 8 bases between them. The CDR3 sequence is 12 residues long. CDR1 is MNHNS, CDR2 SASEGT, per germline. CDR3 sequence: CASRLFQETQYF. CDR3 coding DNA: TGTGCCAGCCGGCTCTTCCAAGAGACCCAGTACTTC.

This clonotype was observed at least ten times. The V and J genes are TRBV7-9 and TRBJ2-3; D is unresolved. The CDR3 runs to 11 residues. V shed 5 bases and J shed 4 bases, with 4 bases lying between them. CDR1 SEHNR and CDR2 FQNEAQ come from the germline V gene (reference sequence). The CDR3 coding sequence is TGTGCCAGCAGCCAGTCAGATACGCAGTATTTT. As protein: CASSQSDTQYF.

This clonotype was recorded at least ten times. The gene calls are TRBV11-1 and TRBJ2-3, with TRBD1 matching over 7 bases. This CDR3 region has 17 residues. Losses at the gene ends were 3 bases for V and 0 bases for J; bases not matched to a gene: 9. Germline V CDR1 and CDR2: SGHAT, FQDESV (reference sequence). CDR3 DNA sequence: TGTGCCAGCAGCTTCGACTCCCGGACAGGCAGCACAGATACGCAGTATTTT. Its protein is CASSFDSRTGSTDTQYF.

The gene calls are TRBV5-5 and TRBJ1-5; no clear D. Germline loops: CDR1 SGHKS, CDR2 YYEKEE (reference sequence). With 4 bases removed from V and 4 bases from J, the gap between germline ends came to 9 bases. The CDR3 has 13 residues. Here the CDR3 reads CASSPDPNQPQHF. DNA of the CDR3: TGTGCCAGCAGCCCTGACCCTAATCAGCCCCAGCATTTT.

This clonotype was observed many times. The chain links TRBV20-1 to TRBJ2-7, with 7 bases lining up with TRBD2. Germline trimming cut 2 bases from V and 4 bases from J; bases unmatched to any gene: 11. Germline V gene data show CDR1 as DFQATT and CDR2 as SNEGSKA (reference sequence). The length of the CDR3 is 15 residues. The CDR3 loop reads CSARQTSRASYEQYF. The CDR3 region has the DNA TGCAGTGCTAGACAGACTAGCAGGGCCTCTTACGAGCAGTACTTC.

This clonotype occurred many times. The chain recombines TRBV27 with TRBJ2-3, with D possibly TRBD2 on 5 matching bases. Germline V gene lookup returns CDR1 MNHEY and CDR2 SMNVEV (reference sequence). This CDR3 comprises 14 residues. With 3 bases removed from V and 0 bases from J, the gap between germline ends came to 7 bases. CDR3 nucleotides: TGTGCCAGCAGTTTGAGGGCTAGCACAGATACGCAGTATTTT. It yields the protein CASSLRASTDTQYF.

The chain links TRBV5-1 to TRBJ2-7, with D possibly being TRBD1 (6 bases). V was pared by 5 bases and J by 5 bases, with 17 bases between. The germline V gene encodes CDR1 SGHRS and CDR2 YFSETQ. The CDR3 extends over 14 amino acids. The CDR3 is CASRTLQGSNEQYF. DNA of the CDR3: TGCGCCAGCAGGACCCTACAGGGTAGTAACGAGCAGTACTTC.

Ten or more counts support this clonotype. V usage is TRBV7-3 and J usage is TRBJ2-3, with TRBD1 matching over 7 bases. The germline V gene has CDR1 SGHTA and CDR2 FQGTGA. J was trimmed by 0 bases and V by 5 bases; bases with no gene match: 5. The CDR3 covers 15 residues. The CDR3 nucleotides are TGTGCCAGCAGCCAGGGGGTTACTAGCACAGATACGCAGTATTTT. Translated: CASSQGVTSTDTQYF.

This clonotype showed up many times. This sequence joins TRBV12-3 or TRBV12-4 and TRBJ1-5; D remains ambiguous. Trimming took 2 bases from V and 4 from J, leaving 6 bases between them. CDR3 length: 13 amino acids. The CDR3 nucleotides are TGTGCCAGCAGTTTATCAGAAAATCAGCCCCAGCATTTT. Protein product: CASSLSENQPQHF.

This clonotype was counted only a few times. This rearrangement joins TRBV5-1 to TRBJ2-6; the D gene could be TRBD1 or TRBD2 (5 bases each). V lost 7 bases and J 0 bases, leaving 14 bases between the germline ends. The CDR3 sequence is 16 residues long. The germline V gene encodes CDR1 SGHRS and CDR2 YFSETQ. CDR3 region: CASGRDGISGANVLTF. CDR3 coding DNA: TGCGCCAGCGGAAGGGACGGGATCTCTGGGGCCAACGTCCTGACTTTC.

There are many counts of this clonotype. This clone may be a read error of a much larger clone one base away. The chain carries TRBV7-8 and TRBJ1-5; D is perhaps TRBD1 (5 bases). In germline, CDR1 is SGHVS, CDR2 FQNEAQ. Trimming cost V 5 bases and J 7 bases, with 18 bases left between them. CDR3 size: 15 residues. The CDR3, as DNA: TGTGCCAGCAGCGCTAGTCGGGACCTAGGGCAGCCCCAGCATTTT. Translated, it gives CASSASRDLGQPQHF.

The chain joins TRBV29-1 to TRBJ2-3; 7 bases map to TRBD2. The CDR3 covers 12 residues. CDR1 is SQVTM and CDR2 is ANQGSEA in the germline V gene. V lost 5 bases to trimming and J lost 4 bases; unmatched junction nucleotides: 3. CDR3 residues: CSVLRGADTQYF. The CDR3 bases are TGCAGCGTTCTCCGGGGGGCAGATACGCAGTATTTT.

This clonotype was seen repeatedly, ten times or more. A read error may be the cause here, since a much bigger clone is one base away. The chain combines TRBV18 with TRBJ2-7; perhaps D is TRBD1 or TRBD2 (6 bases each). CDR1 is KGHSH and CDR2 is LQKENI in the germline V gene. Trimming removed 5 bases from V and 3 bases from J, with 14 bases in between. CDR3 size: 14 residues. The CDR3 is CASSGRGTSYEQYF. In DNA, the CDR3 is TGTGCCAGCTCAGGTCGCGGGACAAGCTACGAGCAGTACTTC.

This clonotype came up many times. This chain joins TRBV18 and TRBJ1-6; D is possibly TRBD1 (5 bases). CDR3 length equals 16 residues. The ends were cut back, 3 bases at V and 5 bases at J, with 14 bases in the middle. Germline CDR1 and CDR2: KGHSH and LQKENI. The CDR3 DNA reads TGTGCCAGCTCACCTAGGACTCAGGGCGATAATTCACCCCTCCACTTT. Encoded protein: CASSPRTQGDNSPLHF.